The 5 T cell receptor beta chains presented below share a single source sample, sequenced in a study of CD8 T cells in ankylosing spondylitis. TCRdb reanalysed the 5' RACE reads using MiXCR and keeps one entry per CDR3 protein. The data show about 300,000 distinct CDR3 sequences, 20% to 25% seen once. Sequencing was performed on blood, either unsorted or a sorted T cell fraction (not recorded which). These receptors all stem from a female donor with ankylosing spondylitis or in good health (not recorded which).

The chain recombines TRBV12-3 or TRBV12-4 with TRBJ1-5; 7 positions match TRBD1. CDR3 size: 16 residues. Trimming removed 3 bases from V and 0 bases from J; junction bases left unmatched: 5. CDR3: CASSFKEGASNQPQHF. For the CDR3, the DNA is TGTGCCAGCAGTTTTAAGGAGGGGGCTAGCAATCAGCCCCAGCATTTT.

This clonotype was counted between two and nine times. CDR3 region: CASSWSRNSPLHF. The CDR3 DNA reads as TGTGCCAGCAGTTGGTCAAGGAATTCACCCCTCCACTTT. This chain links TRBV27 with TRBJ1-6; D call uncertain. V gave up 4 bases and J gave up 7 bases, with 8 bases separating them. The CDR3 sequence is 13 residues long. From germline, CDR1 is MNHEY and CDR2 SMNVEV (reference sequence).

This clonotype was seen more than once but under ten times. The V call is TRBV29-1, the J call TRBJ2-5; no reliable D call. CDR1 and CDR2 (germline): SQVTM, ANQGSEA. The CDR3 loop spans 19 amino acids. Trimming took off 1 base at V and 3 bases at J, with 27 bases between the two ends. The CDR3 loop reads CSVEGGPRRGPLIKETQYF. The CDR3 region has the DNA TGCAGCGTTGAAGGGGGTCCCCGGCGTGGACCGCTGATTAAAGAGACCCAGTACTTC.

The J gene is TRBJ1-1, the V gene TRBV12-3 or TRBV12-4, with a possible D match to TRBD1 (6 bases). The ends were cut back, 3 bases at V and 6 bases at J, with 20 bases in the middle. This CDR3 has 16 amino acids. CDR3 region: CASSFGSIQGWPEAFF. The CDR3 DNA is TGTGCCAGCAGTTTTGGGTCAATCCAGGGGTGGCCTGAAGCTTTCTTT.

This clonotype was seen more than once but under ten times. The gene calls are TRBV12-3 or TRBV12-4 and TRBJ2-2, with D unresolved. The CDR3 is made up of 13 amino acids. Trimming left V 2 bases short and J 6 bases short, with 7 bases between. The DNA for the CDR3 is TGTGCCAGCAGTTTAAAAGGCCCCGGGGAGCTGTTTTTT. As protein: CASSLKGPGELFF.